This T cell receptor (beta chain) was found in a study of blood T cells in healthy people across ages (dated by TCRdb to the mid-2010s). Study-wide context: In model experiments, template switching captured roughly one uniquely barcoded TCR beta cDNA molecule for every two T cells. Using deep sequencing normalized with unique cDNA molecular identifiers, the study measured how TCR beta repertoire diversity changes with age. The donors were split into four age groups: young (average about 15 years), middle-aged (around 37), aged (approximately 59) and long-lived (roughly 77). Donors of different ages were randomly distributed across sequencing lanes to avoid experimental bias. Two additional independent replicas of 1 million unique cDNA reads from the same blood draw were analyzed for two donors (one aged 18 to 29 and one aged 80 or older).

Overall study results and their limits: Compared with the aged group, the long-lived group had more naive CD4+ T cells, fewer expanded clones and increased TCR diversity, a pattern suggesting age selection. Conclusive comparison of naive and antigen-experienced compartments was prevented by the profiling of bulk unsorted PBMCs. Observed TCR beta diversity per million T cells fell roughly linearly with age, and a significant reduction was already apparent by age roughly 40. Observed TCR beta diversity correlated strongly with the percentage of naive T cells measured by flow cytometry. Donor CMV infection status was unknown, potentially confounding age-related changes in expanded clonotypes. Estimates of total diversity based on one million sequenced T cells were regarded as lower bounds and as underestimates.

Donors were 30 to 45 systemically healthy Caucasian individuals from Russia aged roughly 6 to 100 years. Roughly 10 milliliters of peripheral blood were drawn from each donor into EDTA-treated Vacutainer tubes. PBMCs were isolated by Ficoll-Paque density-gradient centrifugation, with at least 7 million obtained per sample. Trizol reagent was used to extract total RNA from the PBMCs, yielding at least 5 micrograms per sample. For every donor, an aliquot of PBMCs went through flow cytometry to measure the percentages of naive CD45RAhigh/CD27high T cells. Reading from cysteine to phenylalanine, the CDR3 counts 14 amino acids. Of all the DNA, just the CDR3 is kept, 42 bases in frame from base 1. V is reduced by 0 bases and J by 7 bases, leaving a spacing of 9 bases between them. Via the germline V gene, CDR1 is LGHNA and CDR2 YNFKEQ. Concerning this clonotype: The antigen this receptor binds is unknown. Base qualities were left out, and no much larger clone turns up one base away.

The method behind the library was 5' RACE. Sequenced using an Illumina HiSeq 2500. A second about 6 to 11 cycle PCR used a sample-barcoded 5' primer and a J-beta primer mix. Each TCR beta cDNA molecule received a unique molecular identifier from a template-switch 5' adaptor carrying 12 random nucleotides. Each sample yielded at least 3 million CDR3-containing paired-end reads. First-strand cDNA was synthesized from all RNA with the Mint cDNA synthesis kit, primed by a TRBC-specific oligonucleotide. Following uracil-DNA glycosylase treatment, all cDNA underwent a first 18-cycle PCR with the universal primers M1SS and BC2_uni_R. The paper's processing steps were these. For normalization, 1 million high-quality reads were randomly selected from each sample, with every read carrying a distinct molecular identifier. Reads sharing molecular identifiers were discarded rather than binned into consensus sequences. MiTCR, run with a Q25 quality threshold and the strictest error-elimination algorithm, handled CDR3 identification, clonotype clustering and error correction. Lower-bound total TCR beta diversity was estimated with a nonparametric unseen species model using Euler transformation. TCRdb itself trimmed the public reads at Q25 with fastp, ran MiXCR and retained productive beta chains. Records with the same CDR3 protein are collapsed into one entry carrying the most frequent genes and DNA. Here the V and J calls rest on TCRdb's processing, not on the authors' analysis. In this sample the table shows about a million distinct CDR3 sequences, around two fifths of which occur a single time. The top ten constitute over 10% of the sample.

The sequencing input was blood. This sequence uses TRBV4-2 and TRBJ1-4; the D gene cannot be resolved reliably. This receptor was identified in a man aged 18 to 30 in good health. The nucleotide sequence is TGTGCCAGCAGCCAAGATTCTGTTGCTGAAAAACTGTTTTTT. It is translated as CASSQDSVAEKLFF.